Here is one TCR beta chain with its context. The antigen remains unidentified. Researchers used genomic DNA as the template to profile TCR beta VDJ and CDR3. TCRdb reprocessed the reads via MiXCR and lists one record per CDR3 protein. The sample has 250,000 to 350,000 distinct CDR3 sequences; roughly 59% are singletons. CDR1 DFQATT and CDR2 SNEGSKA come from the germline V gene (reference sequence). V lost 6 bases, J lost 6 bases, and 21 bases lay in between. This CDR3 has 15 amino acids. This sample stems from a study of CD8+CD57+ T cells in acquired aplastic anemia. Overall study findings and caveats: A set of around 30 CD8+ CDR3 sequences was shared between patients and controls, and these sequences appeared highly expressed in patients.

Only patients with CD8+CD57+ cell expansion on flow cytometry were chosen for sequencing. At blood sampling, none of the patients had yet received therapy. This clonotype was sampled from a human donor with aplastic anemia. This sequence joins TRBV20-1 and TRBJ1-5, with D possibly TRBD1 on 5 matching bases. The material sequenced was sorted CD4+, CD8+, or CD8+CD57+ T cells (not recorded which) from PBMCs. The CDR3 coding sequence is TGCAGTGCCAGCCTCGGGAGGGGTAAAGGTCAGCCCCAGCATTTT. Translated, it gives CSASLGRGKGQPQHF.